This entry lists 22 T cell receptor beta chains sequenced from one sample in a study of identical twins (dated by TCRdb to the mid-2010s). The library came from 5' RACE. Sequencer: Illumina HiSeq 2000. The raw public reads went through TCRdb reprocessing: fastp at Q25, MiXCR clone calling, in-frame beta chains kept. A single entry per CDR3 protein holds the most common genes and DNA from its merged rows. Present in this sample are about 1.7 million distinct CDR3 sequences, less than 35% of which were seen just once. About 0.27% of the sample comes from the top ten. The specimen sequenced was cord blood. These receptors were obtained from a newborn girl in good health.

This chain links TRBV18 with TRBJ2-5; D gene uncertain. The CDR3 is made up of 14 amino acids. Trimming removed 3 bases at V and 3 bases at J, with 11 bases between. The germline CDR1 and CDR2 sequences are KGHSH and LQKENI. CDR3 DNA: TGTGCCAGCTCACCCGAGGATGAAAAAGAGACCCAGTACTTC. Protein: CASSPEDEKETQYF.

The CDR3 DNA reads TGTGCCAGCCCCCGACAGGGTTTCTATGGCTACACCTTC. This translates into CASPRQGFYGYTF. This chain connects TRBV2 to TRBJ1-2; 7 positions match TRBD1. The V gene's germline CDR1 is SNHLY and CDR2 FYNNEI. V shed 8 bases, J shed 4 bases, and the junction held 7 bases outside the gene matches. The CDR3 covers 13 residues.

The rearrangement links TRBV5-1 to TRBJ2-3; 9 bases map to TRBD2. Looked up from germline, CDR1 is SGHRS and CDR2 is YFSETQ. The CDR3 is 16 residues long. V trimming: 3 bases; J trimming: 0 bases; junction bases outside the gene matches: 5. The CDR3 loop is CASSSASGISTDTQYF. The DNA of the CDR3 is TGCGCCAGCAGCTCAGCTAGCGGGATTAGCACAGATACGCAGTATTTT.

This clonotype was observed a handful of times. J is TRBJ1-2 and V is TRBV20-1, with 7 bases that match TRBD1. CDR3 length: 15 residues. From germline, CDR1 is DFQATT and CDR2 SNEGSKA (reference sequence). The J segment lost 2 bases and the V segment lost 3 bases, leaving 9 bases of the junction unmatched. The DNA of the CDR3 is TGCAGTGCTAGCAGCAGACAGGGCCTCAACTATGGCTACACCTTC. Residues: CSASSRQGLNYGYTF.

About this clonotype: A read error is possible here, since a much larger clone lies one base away. J is TRBJ2-7 and V is TRBV11-2; no firm D call. Germline assignment: CDR1 SGHAT and CDR2 FQNNGV. This CDR3 comprises 15 residues. The V gene lost 4 bases and the J gene lost 3 bases, with 16 bases spanning the gap. CDR3 sequence: CASSSSSLPGYEQYF. The CDR3 DNA reads as TGTGCCAGCAGCTCATCCTCACTGCCAGGCTACGAGCAGTACTTC. Full variable domain (missing parts from reference TRBV11-2 and TRBJ2-7): EAGVAQSPRYKIIEKRQSVAFWCNPISGHATLYWYQQILGQGPKLLIQFQNNGVVDDSQLPKDRFSAERLKGVDSTLKIQPAKLEDSAVYLCASSSSSLPGYEQYFGPGTRLTVT.

The chain joins TRBV20-1 to TRBJ2-1; 9 nucleotides match TRBD2. Germline lookup yields CDR1 DFQATT and CDR2 SNEGSKA (reference sequence). Trimming removed 7 bases from V and 2 bases from J; junction bases left unmatched: 18. The CDR3 is 18 amino acids. This chain's CDR3 is CSVSPPRASGAPYNEQFF. The CDR3 DNA reads TGCAGTGTCTCCCCCCCTAGGGCTAGCGGGGCCCCCTACAATGAGCAGTTCTTC.

This clonotype was recorded a few times. This chain links TRBV27 with TRBJ1-2, with D perhaps matching TRBD1 (6 bases). Germline CDR1 reads MNHEY; CDR2 reads SMNVEV (reference sequence). The V end was cut by 0 bases, the J end by 8 bases, with 13 bases between. The CDR3 has 14 residues. The CDR3 here is CASSLSVSGEGYTF. Here the CDR3 DNA reads TGTGCCAGCAGTTTATCCGTCTCAGGGGAAGGCTACACCTTC.

This clonotype turned up a few times. V is TRBV29-1 and J is TRBJ1-2, with TRBD1 as a possible D gene (5 bases). The CDR3 contains 12 residues. CDR1 SQVTM and CDR2 ANQGSEA come from the germline V gene. V was pared by 4 bases and J by 8 bases, with 14 bases between. CDR3 coding DNA: TGCAGCGTTGTGTGGGGGGTAAGCGGCTACACCTTC. Translating gives CSVVWGVSGYTF.

This clonotype was detected only a few times. The chain recombines TRBV4-1 with TRBJ1-1; D unclear. CDR3 length: 14 residues. Germline values: CDR1 MGHRA, CDR2 YSYEKL. Trimming shortened V by 3 bases and J by 0 bases, and 8 bases separated the two germline ends. The CDR3 protein is CASSHVLLNTEAFF. The CDR3, as DNA: TGCGCCAGCAGCCACGTTCTTCTGAACACTGAAGCTTTCTTT.

There are many counts of this clonotype. The chain joins TRBV28 to TRBJ1-2; weak D call: TRBD1 (6 bases). Germline V gives CDR1 MDHEN, CDR2 SYDVKM. The germline V and J ends were trimmed by 6 bases and 6 bases, with 14 bases remaining between them. The CDR3 spans 13 residues. CDR3 residues: CASSPQGIHGYTF. In nucleotides, the CDR3 is TGTGCCAGCAGCCCACAGGGTATCCATGGCTACACCTTC.

This clonotype was seen a few times. This chain links TRBV12-3 or TRBV12-4 with TRBJ2-1; 8 nucleotides align to TRBD2. Trimming took 4 bases from V and 7 from J; bases not matched to a gene: 6. The CDR3 has 14 amino acids. The CDR3 here is CASSWEREMNEQFF. CDR3 DNA sequence: TGTGCCAGCAGTTGGGAGCGGGAGATGAATGAGCAGTTCTTC.

The V gene is TRBV7-2, the J gene TRBJ2-7; possibly TRBD2 for D (5 bases). CDR1 and CDR2 (germline): SGHTA, FQGNSA. The V end was cut by 5 bases, the J end by 12 bases, with 20 bases between. The CDR3 covers 13 residues. In nucleotides, the CDR3 is TGTGCCAGCAGCCCCTGGACCGAGGGATCTTGGTACTTC. This translates into CASSPWTEGSWYF.

V and J are TRBV5-1 and TRBJ1-2; D possibly corresponds to TRBD1 (5 bases). CDR3 length equals 13 residues. Trimming cost V 3 bases and J 8 bases, with 14 bases left between them. The germline gives CDR1 SGHRS, CDR2 YFSETQ. DNA for the CDR3: TGCGCCAGCAGCTCGCAGGGAAACGGAGGCTACACCTTC. Translation gives CASSSQGNGGYTF. The full variable domain, completed using reference TRBV5-1 and TRBJ1-2, is KAGVTQTPRYLIKTRGQQVTLSCSPISGHRSVSWYQQTPGQGLQFLFEYFSETQRNKGNFPGRFSGRQFSNSRSEMNVSTLELGDSALYLCASSSQGNGGYTFGSGTRLTVV.

The V gene is TRBV2, the J gene TRBJ2-3, with 11 bases matching TRBD2. CDR1 is SNHLY, CDR2 FYNNEI, per germline. CDR3 length equals 16 residues. V shed 5 bases and J 5 bases; nucleotides not matched to a gene: 9. The CDR3 sequence: CASSPQTSGIGDTQYF. CDR3 nucleotide sequence: TGTGCCAGCAGTCCCCAGACTAGCGGGATCGGAGATACGCAGTATTTT.

The sample holds a few counts of this clonotype. The chain is built from TRBV10-3 and TRBJ2-7; TRBD2 aligns across 15 bases. The length of the CDR3 is 14 residues. The V gene's germline CDR1 is ENHRY and CDR2 SYGVKD. Germline trimming cut 4 bases from V and 9 bases from J; bases unmatched to any gene: 4. This chain's CDR3 is CAISAPGLAGGQYF. In DNA form, the CDR3 reads TGTGCCATCAGTGCACCGGGACTAGCGGGAGGGCAGTACTTC.

There are a few counts of this clonotype. V gene TRBV2 combines with J gene TRBJ1-4; D is possibly TRBD1 (5 bases). Trimming left V 8 bases short and J 0 bases short, with 10 bases between. Looked up from germline, CDR1 is SNHLY and CDR2 is FYNNEI. This CDR3 region has 14 residues. CDR3: CASGVTATNEKLFF. The CDR3, as DNA: TGTGCCAGCGGGGTGACAGCAACTAATGAAAAACTGTTTTTT. The entire variable domain, with the rest obtained from reference TRBV2 and TRBJ1-4, is as follows: EPEVTQTPSHQVTQMGQEVILRCVPISNHLYFYWYRQILGQKVEFLVSFYNNEISEKSEIFDDQFSVERPDGSNFTLKIRSTKLEDSAMYFCASGVTATNEKLFFGSGTQLSVL.

This clonotype was found a few times. V usage is TRBV28 and J usage is TRBJ1-1; TRBD1 matches 8 bases. The V and J ends lost 7 bases and 6 bases, in that order; junction bases with no gene match: 13. The germline V gene encodes CDR1 MDHEN and CDR2 SYDVKM. This CDR3 region has 15 residues. CDR3 residues: CASTPVRGQQAEAFF. The CDR3 bases are TGTGCCAGCACTCCAGTCAGGGGGCAGCAGGCTGAAGCTTTCTTT.

The chain recombines TRBV25-1 with TRBJ2-2; 9 bases are a match to TRBD2. V was pared by 0 bases and J by 9 bases, with 11 bases of the junction left unmatched. This CDR3 is 17 amino acids long. In germline, CDR1 is MGHDK, CDR2 SYGVNS. The CDR3 DNA reads TGTGCCAGCAGTGAATACCGGGGACTAGCCCGAGGCCGGGAGCTGTTTTTT. It encodes CASSEYRGLARGRELFF. Full variable domain (missing parts from reference TRBV25-1 and TRBJ2-2): EADIYQTPRYLVIGTGKKITLECSQTMGHDKMYWYQQDPGMELHLIHYSYGVNSTEKGDLSSESTVSRIRTEHFPLTLESARPSHTSQYLCASSEYRGLARGRELFFGEGSRLTVL.

The chain uses TRBV29-1 and TRBJ1-2; D gene unclear. Trimming took 7 bases from V and 5 from J, leaving 17 bases between them. Germline CDR1 SQVTM, CDR2 ANQGSEA. The CDR3 is 13 residues long. CDR3 sequence reads: CSASREDGYGYTF. The CDR3 DNA reads as TGCAGCGCGAGTAGGGAGGACGGGTATGGCTACACCTTC. Complete variable domain (other parts from reference TRBV29-1 and TRBJ1-2): SAVISQKPSRDICQRGTSLTIQCQVDSQVTMMFWYRQQPGQSLTLIATANQGSEATYESGFVIDKFPISRPNLTFSTLTVSNMSPEDSSIYLCSASREDGYGYTFGSGTRLTVV.

V usage is TRBV6-6 and J usage is TRBJ1-1; a possible D gene is TRBD1 (6 bases). Trimming left V 2 bases short and J 8 bases short, with 15 bases between. CDR1 is MNHNY, CDR2 SVGAGI, per germline (reference sequence). This CDR3 spans 14 amino acids. CDR3 coding DNA: TGTGCCAGCAGTTACGAGGGATTACAGGGCGAAGCTTTCTTT. Translated, it gives CASSYEGLQGEAFF.

Notes on this clonotype: This may arise from a read error, as a much more abundant clone is one base away. The chain links TRBV9 to TRBJ2-3; D might be TRBD1 (5 bases). This CDR3 is 16 amino acids long. Germline assignment: CDR1 SGDLS and CDR2 YYNGEE. Trimming cost V 2 bases and J 3 bases, with 16 bases left between them. CDR3 sequence (DNA): TGTGCCAGCAGCGTCCCTAGGGGCCACGGAACAGATACGCAGTATTTT. Translating it yields CASSVPRGHGTDTQYF. The full variable domain, its missing parts supplied by reference TRBV9 and TRBJ2-3, is DSGVTQTPKHLITATGQRVTLRCSPRSGDLSVYWYQQSLDQGLQFLIQYYNGEERAKGNILERFSAQQFPDLHSELNLSSLELGDSALYFCASSVPRGHGTDTQYFGPGTRLTVL.

This clonotype was seen only a few times. V usage is TRBV7-9 and J usage is TRBJ2-3, with 9 bases lining up with TRBD2. The CDR3 spans 15 residues. Germline V gene lookup returns CDR1 SEHNR and CDR2 FQNEAQ (reference sequence). V lost 5 bases to trimming and J lost 5 bases; unmatched junction nucleotides: 8. CDR3 region: CASSQGTSTIDTQYF. In DNA, the CDR3 is TGTGCCAGCAGCCAAGGGACTAGCACCATAGATACGCAGTATTTT.